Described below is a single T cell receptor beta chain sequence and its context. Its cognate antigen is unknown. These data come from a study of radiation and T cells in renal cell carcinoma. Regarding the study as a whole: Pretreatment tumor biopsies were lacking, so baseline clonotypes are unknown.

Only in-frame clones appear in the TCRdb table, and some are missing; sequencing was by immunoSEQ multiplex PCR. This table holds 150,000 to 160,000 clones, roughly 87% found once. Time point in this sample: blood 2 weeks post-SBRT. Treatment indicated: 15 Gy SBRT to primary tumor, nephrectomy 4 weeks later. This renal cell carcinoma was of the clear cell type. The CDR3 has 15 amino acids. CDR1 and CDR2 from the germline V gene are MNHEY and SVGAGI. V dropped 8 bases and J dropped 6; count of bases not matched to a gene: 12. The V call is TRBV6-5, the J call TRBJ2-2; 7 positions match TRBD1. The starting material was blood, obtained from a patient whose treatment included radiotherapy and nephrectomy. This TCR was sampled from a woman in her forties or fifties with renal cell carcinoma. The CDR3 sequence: CASFRDSDLSGELFF. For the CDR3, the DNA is TGTGCCAGCTTCCGGGACAGCGACCTGTCCGGGGAGCTGTTTTTT.